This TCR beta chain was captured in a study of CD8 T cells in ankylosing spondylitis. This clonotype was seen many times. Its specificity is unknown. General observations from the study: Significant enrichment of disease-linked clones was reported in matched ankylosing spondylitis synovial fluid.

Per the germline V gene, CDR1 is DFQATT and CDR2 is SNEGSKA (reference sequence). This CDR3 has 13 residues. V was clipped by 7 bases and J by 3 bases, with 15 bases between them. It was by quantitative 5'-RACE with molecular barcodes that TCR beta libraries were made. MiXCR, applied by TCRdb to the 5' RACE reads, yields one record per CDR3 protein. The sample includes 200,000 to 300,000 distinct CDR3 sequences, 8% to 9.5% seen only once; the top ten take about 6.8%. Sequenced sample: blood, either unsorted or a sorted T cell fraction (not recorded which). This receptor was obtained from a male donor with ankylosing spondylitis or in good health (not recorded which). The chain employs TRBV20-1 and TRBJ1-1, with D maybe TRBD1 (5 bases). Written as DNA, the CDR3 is TGCAGTGTAAGGGACTTGGGTGACACTGAAGCTTTCTTT. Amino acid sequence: CSVRDLGDTEAFF.